The source of this T cell receptor beta chain is a study of early stage breast cancer tumors. Repertoires were generated with immunoSEQ multiplex PCR, while TCRdb's copy carries only in-frame clones and drops some. The sample includes roughly 48,000 clones, roughly four fifths of them seen just once. Notes on this clone: Its antigen is currently unknown.

The germline gives CDR1 SGHNT, CDR2 YYREEE (reference sequence). V was cut by 0 bases and J by 0 bases, with 9 bases left in between. This CDR3 has 16 amino acids. Study-wide results and caveats: Tumors had approximately 2.5-fold higher T cell density than normal breast. Tumor and normal breast were distinguished via blood comparison in 14 of 16 patients. Chain pairing and CD4, CD8 or FOXP3 expression were not captured.

The sample taken for sequencing was blood. The clonotype comes from a person in their fifties with breast cancer. The genes are TRBV5-4 and TRBJ1-4; TRBD1 is a possible D gene (5 bases). CDR3 amino acids: CASSLGGDSTNEKLFF. Written as DNA, the CDR3 is TGTGCCAGCAGCTTGGGGGGGGATTCAACTAATGAAAAACTGTTTTTT.